At least ten counts were recorded for the clone carrying this TCR beta chain. Its target is not known. The sample comes from a study of neurological immune-mediated disorders. Study-wide points: TCR-beta repertoires seemed private in all groups, with no expanded CDR3 amino acid sequences shared.

The authors made cDNA by 5'RACE with 10-nucleotide random UMIs. TCRdb processed the 5' RACE reads anew with MiXCR; each CDR3 protein has one entry. The table includes 30,000 to 40,000 distinct CDR3 sequences, roughly 10% detected once. V shed 4 bases and J shed 0 bases, with 20 bases lying between them. The V gene's germline CDR1 is SGHRS and CDR2 YFSETQ. This CDR3 is built from 18 residues. The time point was: technical triplicate 1. It was from 2 million PBMCs stored at -80 C that the unsorted libraries were obtained. The rearrangement joins TRBV5-1 to TRBJ2-1, with D perhaps matching TRBD1 or TRBD2 (5 bases each). The receptor was derived from a man aged 60 to 69 with HTLV-1-associated myelopathy (HAM/TSP). Input material: PBMCs. Written as DNA, the CDR3 is TGCGCCAGCAGCCCTTACAGGTCAGGGAGCCGCTCCTACAATGAGCAGTTCTTC. Translating it yields CASSPYRSGSRSYNEQFF.